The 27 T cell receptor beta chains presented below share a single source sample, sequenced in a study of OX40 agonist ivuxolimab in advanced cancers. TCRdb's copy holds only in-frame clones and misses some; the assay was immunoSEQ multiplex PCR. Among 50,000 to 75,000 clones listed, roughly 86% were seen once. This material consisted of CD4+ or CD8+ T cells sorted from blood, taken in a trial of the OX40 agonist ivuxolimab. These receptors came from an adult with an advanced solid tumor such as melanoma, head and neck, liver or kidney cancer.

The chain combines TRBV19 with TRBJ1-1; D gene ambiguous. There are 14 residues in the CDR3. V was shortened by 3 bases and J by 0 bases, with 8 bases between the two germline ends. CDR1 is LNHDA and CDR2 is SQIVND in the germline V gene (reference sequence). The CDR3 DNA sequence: TGTGCCAGTAGTATTGTACACCTGAACACTGAAGCTTTCTTT. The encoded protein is CASSIVHLNTEAFF.

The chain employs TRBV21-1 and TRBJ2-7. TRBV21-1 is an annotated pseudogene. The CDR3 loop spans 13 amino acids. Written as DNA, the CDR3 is TGTGCCAGCAGCGAGGGACGGACCCTCAAGCAGTACTTC. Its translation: CASSEGRTLKQYF.

The chain's CDR3 is CATRERGGNTGELFF. The CDR3 nucleotides read TGTGCCACCAGGGAACGGGGGGGGAACACCGGGGAGCTGTTTTTT. The chain carries TRBV6-6 and TRBJ2-2, with 8 bases matching TRBD2. CDR1 is MNHNY, CDR2 SVGAGI, per germline (reference sequence). The CDR3 covers 15 residues. The V and J ends lost 10 bases and 1 base, in that order; junction bases with no gene match: 8.

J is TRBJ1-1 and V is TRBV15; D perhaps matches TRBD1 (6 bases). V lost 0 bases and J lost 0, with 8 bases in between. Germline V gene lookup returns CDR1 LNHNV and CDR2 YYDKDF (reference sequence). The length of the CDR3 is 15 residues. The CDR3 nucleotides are TGTGCCACCAGCAGAGAAGGGGGTATGAACACTGAAGCTTTCTTT. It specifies CATSREGGMNTEAFF.

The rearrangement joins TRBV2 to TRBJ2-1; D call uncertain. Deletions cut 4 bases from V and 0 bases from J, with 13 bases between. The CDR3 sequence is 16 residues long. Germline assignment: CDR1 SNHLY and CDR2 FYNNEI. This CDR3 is CASSVRGTSSYNEQFF. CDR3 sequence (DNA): TGTGCCAGCAGTGTCCGTGGTACGAGCTCCTACAATGAGCAGTTCTTC.

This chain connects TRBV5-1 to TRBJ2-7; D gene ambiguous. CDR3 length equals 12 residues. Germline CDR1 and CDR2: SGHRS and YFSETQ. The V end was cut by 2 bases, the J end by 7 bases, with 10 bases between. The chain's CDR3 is CASSFLNSEQYF. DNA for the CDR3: TGCGCCAGCAGCTTTCTAAACTCGGAGCAGTACTTC.

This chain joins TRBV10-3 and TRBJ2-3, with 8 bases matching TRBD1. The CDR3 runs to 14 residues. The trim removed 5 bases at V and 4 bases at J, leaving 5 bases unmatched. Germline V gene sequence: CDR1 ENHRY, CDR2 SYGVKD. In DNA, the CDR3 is TGTGCCATCAGTTGGACAGGGAGGTCAGATACGCAGTATTTT. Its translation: CAISWTGRSDTQYF.

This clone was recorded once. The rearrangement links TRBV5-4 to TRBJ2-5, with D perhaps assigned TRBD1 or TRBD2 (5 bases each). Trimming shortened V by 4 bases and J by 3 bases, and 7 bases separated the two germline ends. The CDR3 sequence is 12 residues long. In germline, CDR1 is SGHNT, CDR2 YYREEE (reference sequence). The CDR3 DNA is TGTGCCAGCAGCCGGGACGAAGAGACCCAGTACTTC. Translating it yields CASSRDEETQYF. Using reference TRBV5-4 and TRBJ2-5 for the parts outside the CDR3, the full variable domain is ETGVTQSPTHLIKTRGQQVTLRCSSQSGHNTVSWYQQALGQGPQFIFQYYREEENGRGNFPPRFSGLQFPNYSSELNVNALELDDSALYLCASSRDEETQYFGPGTRLLVL.

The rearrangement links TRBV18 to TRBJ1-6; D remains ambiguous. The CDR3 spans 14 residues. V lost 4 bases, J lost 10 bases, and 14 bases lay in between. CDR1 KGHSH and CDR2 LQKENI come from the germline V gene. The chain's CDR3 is CASSQSTVRSPLHF. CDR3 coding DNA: TGTGCCAGCTCACAATCAACAGTGCGATCACCCCTCCACTTT.

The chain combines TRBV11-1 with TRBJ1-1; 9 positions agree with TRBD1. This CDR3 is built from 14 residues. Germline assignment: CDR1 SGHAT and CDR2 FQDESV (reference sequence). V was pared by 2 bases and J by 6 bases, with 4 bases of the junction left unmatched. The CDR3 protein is CASSLRDRVAEAFF. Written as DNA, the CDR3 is TGTGCCAGCAGCTTAAGGGACAGGGTGGCTGAAGCTTTCTTT.

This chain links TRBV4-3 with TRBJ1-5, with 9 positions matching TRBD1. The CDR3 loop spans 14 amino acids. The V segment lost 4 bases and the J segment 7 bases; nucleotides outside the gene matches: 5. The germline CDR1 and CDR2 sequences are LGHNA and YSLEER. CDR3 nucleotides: TGCGCCAGCAGCCCGGACAGGGGTCGACAGCCCCAGCATTTT. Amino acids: CASSPDRGRQPQHF.

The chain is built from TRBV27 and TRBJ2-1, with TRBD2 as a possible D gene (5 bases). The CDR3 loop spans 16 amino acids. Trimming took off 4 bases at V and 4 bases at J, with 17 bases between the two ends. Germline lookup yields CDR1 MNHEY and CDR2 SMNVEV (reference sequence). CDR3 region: CASSSISGINYNEQFF. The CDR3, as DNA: TGTGCCAGCAGTTCGATCAGCGGTATTAATTACAATGAGCAGTTCTTC.

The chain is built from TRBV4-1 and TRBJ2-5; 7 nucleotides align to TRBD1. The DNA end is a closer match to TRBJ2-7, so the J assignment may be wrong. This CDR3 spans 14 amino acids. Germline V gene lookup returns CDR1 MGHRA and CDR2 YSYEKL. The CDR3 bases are TGCGCCAGCAGCCAAGGGGGACAGCTCTACGAGCAGTACTTC. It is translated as CASSQGGQLYEQYF.

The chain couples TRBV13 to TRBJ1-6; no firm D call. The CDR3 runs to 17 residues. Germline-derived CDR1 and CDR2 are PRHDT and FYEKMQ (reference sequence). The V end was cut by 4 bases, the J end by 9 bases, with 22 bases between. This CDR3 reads CASSSHERERSASPLHF. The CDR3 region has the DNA TGTGCCAGCAGCTCGCATGAGAGGGAACGAAGTGCTTCACCCCTCCACTTT.

CDR3 amino acids: CASALDNSKNIQYF. In nucleotides, the CDR3 is TGTGCTAGTGCCCTGGACAATTCCAAAAACATTCAGTACTTC. The chain has TRBV12-5 and TRBJ2-4, with a possible D match to TRBD1 (5 bases). V lost 7 bases and J 2 bases, leaving 12 bases between the germline ends. The V gene's germline CDR1 is LGHNT and CDR2 FRNRAP. This CDR3 comprises 14 residues.

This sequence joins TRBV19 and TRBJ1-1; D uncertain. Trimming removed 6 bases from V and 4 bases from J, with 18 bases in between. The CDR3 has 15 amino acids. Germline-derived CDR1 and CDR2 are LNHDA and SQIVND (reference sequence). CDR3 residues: CASRGTLEGPTEAFF. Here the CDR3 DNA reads TGTGCCAGTAGGGGAACATTGGAGGGTCCCACTGAAGCTTTCTTT.

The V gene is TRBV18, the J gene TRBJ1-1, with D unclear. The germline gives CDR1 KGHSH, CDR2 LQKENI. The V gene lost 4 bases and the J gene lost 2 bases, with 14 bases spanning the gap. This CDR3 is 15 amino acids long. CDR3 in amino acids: CASSLFYGSNTEAFF. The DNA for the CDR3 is TGTGCCAGCTCACTCTTCTACGGGAGCAACACTGAAGCTTTCTTT.

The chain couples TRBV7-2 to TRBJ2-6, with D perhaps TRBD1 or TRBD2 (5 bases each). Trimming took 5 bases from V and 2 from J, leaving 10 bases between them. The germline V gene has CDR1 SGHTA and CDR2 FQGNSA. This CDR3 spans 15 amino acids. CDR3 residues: CASSGGGPGANVLTF. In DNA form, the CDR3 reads TGTGCCAGCAGCGGGGGTGGGCCTGGGGCCAACGTCCTGACTTTC.

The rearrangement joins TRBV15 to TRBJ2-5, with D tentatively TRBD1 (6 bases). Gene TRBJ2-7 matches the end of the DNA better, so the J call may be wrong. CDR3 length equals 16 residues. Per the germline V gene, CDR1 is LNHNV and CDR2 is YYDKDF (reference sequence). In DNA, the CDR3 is TGTGCCACCAGCAGGCCCCTCGGGACAAGTGGATACGAGCAGTACTTC. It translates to CATSRPLGTSGYEQYF.

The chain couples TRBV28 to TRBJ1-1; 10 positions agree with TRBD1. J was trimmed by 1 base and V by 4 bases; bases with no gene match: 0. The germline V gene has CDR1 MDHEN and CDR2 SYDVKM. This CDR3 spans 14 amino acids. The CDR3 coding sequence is TGTGCCAGCAGTTGGACAGGGGGGAACACTGAAGCTTTCTTT. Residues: CASSWTGGNTEAFF.

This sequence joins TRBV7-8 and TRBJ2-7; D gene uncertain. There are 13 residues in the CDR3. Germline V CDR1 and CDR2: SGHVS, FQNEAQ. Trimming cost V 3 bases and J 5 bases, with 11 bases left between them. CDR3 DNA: TGTGCCAGCAGCTTGGATGGGGTACACGAGCAGTACTTC. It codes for CASSLDGVHEQYF.

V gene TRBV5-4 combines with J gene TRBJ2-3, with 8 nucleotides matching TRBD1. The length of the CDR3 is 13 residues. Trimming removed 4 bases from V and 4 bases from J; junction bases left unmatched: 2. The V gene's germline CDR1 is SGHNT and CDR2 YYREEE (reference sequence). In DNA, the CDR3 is TGTGCCAGCAGCCGGACAGGGTCAGATACGCAGTATTTT. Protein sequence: CASSRTGSDTQYF.

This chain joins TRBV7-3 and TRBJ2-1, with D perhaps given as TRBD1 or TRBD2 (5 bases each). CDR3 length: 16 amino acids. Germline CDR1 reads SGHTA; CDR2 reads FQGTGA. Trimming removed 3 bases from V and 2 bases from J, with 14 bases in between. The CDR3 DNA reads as TGTGCCAGCAGCTTGGGACCTAGCTCTCCCTACAATGAGCAGTTCTTC. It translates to CASSLGPSSPYNEQFF.

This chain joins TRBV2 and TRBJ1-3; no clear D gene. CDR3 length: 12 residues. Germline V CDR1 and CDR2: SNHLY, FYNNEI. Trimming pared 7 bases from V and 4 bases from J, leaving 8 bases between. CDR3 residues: CASNIRGNTIYF. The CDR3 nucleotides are TGTGCCAGCAATATTAGGGGAAACACCATATATTTT.

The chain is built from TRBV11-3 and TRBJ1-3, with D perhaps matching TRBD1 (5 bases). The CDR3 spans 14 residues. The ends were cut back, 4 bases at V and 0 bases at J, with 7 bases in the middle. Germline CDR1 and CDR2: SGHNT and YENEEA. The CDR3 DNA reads TGTGCCAGCAGCTCAGGGAGCTCTGGAAACACCATATATTTT. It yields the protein CASSSGSSGNTIYF. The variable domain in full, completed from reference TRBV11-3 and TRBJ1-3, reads EAGVVQSPRYKIIEKKQPVAFWCNPISGHNTLYWYLQNLGQGPELLIRYENEEAVDDSQLPKDRFSAERLKGVDSTLKIQPAELGDSAVYLCASSSGSSGNTIYFGEGSWLTVV.

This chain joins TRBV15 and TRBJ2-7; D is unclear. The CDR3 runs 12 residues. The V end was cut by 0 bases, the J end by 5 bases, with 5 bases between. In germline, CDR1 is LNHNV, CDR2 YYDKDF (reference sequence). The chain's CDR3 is CATSRDRNEQYF. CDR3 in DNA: TGTGCCACCAGCAGAGATAGGAACGAGCAGTACTTC. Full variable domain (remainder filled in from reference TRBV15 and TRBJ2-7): DAMVIQNPRYQVTQFGKPVTLSCSQTLNHNVMYWYQQKSSQAPKLLFHYYDKDFNNEADTPDNFQSRRPNTSFCFLDIRSPGLGDTAMYLCATSRDRNEQYFGPGTRLTVT.

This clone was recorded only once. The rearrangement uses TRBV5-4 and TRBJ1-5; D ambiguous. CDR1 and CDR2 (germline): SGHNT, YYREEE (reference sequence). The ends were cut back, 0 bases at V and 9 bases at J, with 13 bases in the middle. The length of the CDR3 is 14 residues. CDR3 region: CASSLAVRSGPQHF. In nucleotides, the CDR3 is TGTGCCAGCAGCTTGGCGGTGCGTTCGGGGCCCCAGCATTTT.